In this sample, the clone carrying this T cell receptor (beta chain) turned up a few times. What it binds is not known. Each of the CD4+ naive, central memory, regulatory and stem cell-like memory populations was sorted via CD45RO/CCR7/CD25/CD127/CD95/CD27. Expressed TCRB transcripts were sequenced, since all the RNA that had been isolated was reverse transcribed. Regulatory, naive and central memory T cell samples averaged approximately 3.9 million reads. Assay used: immunoSEQ multiplex PCR; TCRdb lists only in-frame clones, some missing. The profile shows around 250,000 clones, 27% of them singletons. Germline loops: CDR1 ENHRY, CDR2 SYGVKD. There are 11 residues in the CDR3. Trimming left V 3 bases short and J 7 bases short, with 6 bases between. The sample originates from a study of beta chain features in type 1 diabetes. Study-level findings and limits: Researchers cautioned that cDNA sequencing could over-represent cells with high TCR expression. Insertions were fewer and deletions more numerous at VDJ junctions in type 1 diabetes patients.

The clonotype was recovered from a man aged 30 to 39 in good health. Sequencing input: central memory CD4+ T cells from blood. The chain has TRBV10-3 and TRBJ1-1; D gene ambiguous. The CDR3 here is CAISEQIEAFF. CDR3 DNA: TGTGCCATCAGTGAACAGATTGAAGCTTTCTTT.